The sequence of this T cell receptor (beta chain) was determined in a study of OX40 agonist ivuxolimab in advanced cancers. Study-level findings and limits: Antigen specificity was not determined for the expanded peripheral T cells.

Data came from immunoSEQ multiplex PCR; TCRdb stores just in-frame clones and leaves some out. Among about 67,000 clones listed, 75% to 85% were seen once. Samples were taken at baseline and on day 1 of cycles 4 and 7. Concerning this clone itself: No antigen is known for it. Different DNA sequences within this sample yield the same CDR3.

Germline V gene lookup returns CDR1 MRHNA and CDR2 SNTAGT. V lost 2 bases to trimming and J lost 0 bases, with 8 bases between them. This CDR3 has 15 residues. This TCR was sampled from an adult with an advanced solid tumor such as melanoma, head and neck, liver or kidney cancer. Specimen: CD4+ or CD8+ T cells sorted from blood, collected in a trial of the OX40 agonist ivuxolimab. This chain connects TRBV6-4 to TRBJ2-1, with D possibly being TRBD1 (6 bases). The CDR3 DNA follows: TGTGCCAGCAGTGACACGGACAGCTCCTACAATGAGCAGTTCTTC. It encodes CASSDTDSSYNEQFF.